This entry lists 22 T cell receptor beta chains sequenced from one sample in a study of graft-versus-host responses after intestinal transplantation. The assay was immunoSEQ multiplex PCR, and TCRdb's table has in-frame clones only and misses some. The sample consists of about 22,000 clones, roughly 43% of them appearing once. Some 200,000 CFSE-labeled responder cells were plated with some 200,000 irradiated, violet-dye-labeled stimulator cells. Sequences were derived from alloreactive CD8+ T cells from a mixed lymphocyte reaction culture, sampled before intestinal transplant. Indicated subset: CFSE-low proliferating T cells sorted from roughly six-day pre-transplant mixed lymphocyte reaction (GvH or HvG direction). These receptors were collected from a human patient who received an intestinal transplant.

This chain connects TRBV28 to TRBJ2-7; 8 bases fit TRBD2. The germline V gene has CDR1 MDHEN and CDR2 SYDVKM. Unmatched junction bases numbered 12, after V lost 6 bases and J lost 2 bases. This CDR3 has 16 amino acids. The CDR3 DNA sequence: TGTGCCAGCAGGCTAGGGTTCCGGGAGGGCACCTACGAGCAGTACTTC. This codes for CASRLGFREGTYEQYF.

This clone was seen more than once but under ten times. The J gene is TRBJ2-1, the V gene TRBV11-2, with 10 bases that match TRBD2. V dropped 4 bases and J dropped 4; count of bases not matched to a gene: 10. The CDR3 runs to 17 residues. The germline CDR1 and CDR2 sequences are SGHAT and FQNNGV. CDR3 sequence: CASSSPPGAGGYNEQFF. CDR3 DNA sequence: TGTGCCAGCAGCTCCCCCCCCGGAGCGGGAGGGTACAATGAGCAGTTCTTC.

This clone was counted at least ten times. The chain has TRBV6-5 and TRBJ1-2, with a weak D call TRBD1 (5 bases). Trimming shortened V by 2 bases and J by 4 bases, and 14 bases separated the two germline ends. Germline V gives CDR1 MNHEY, CDR2 SVGAGI. The CDR3 covers 15 residues. The CDR3 sequence: CASSYTGQLPYGYTF. The CDR3 nucleotides are TGTGCCAGCAGTTACACGGGGCAACTCCCCTATGGCTACACCTTC.

The chain combines TRBV12-5 with TRBJ2-5; 8 bases agree with TRBD1. J lost 3 bases, V lost 2 bases, and 5 bases had no gene match. The CDR3 covers 15 residues. Germline V gene lookup returns CDR1 LGHNT and CDR2 FRNRAP. The CDR3 loop reads CASGLWSGGKETQYF. In DNA form, the CDR3 reads TGTGCTAGTGGTTTGTGGTCAGGGGGCAAAGAGACCCAGTACTTC.

Comment on this clone: The junction and the germline gene differ at one end; a read error may be behind it. V and J are TRBV4-1 and TRBJ1-5; the match to TRBD1 covers 8 bases. The CDR3 covers 15 residues. Germline V gene data show CDR1 as MGHRA and CDR2 as YSYEKL. CDR3 residues: CASRGQSNSNQPQHF. CDR3 DNA: TGTGCCAGCAGGGGGCAAAGCAATAGCAATCAGCCCCAGCATTTT.

The gene calls are TRBV9 and TRBJ2-5, with D maybe TRBD1 (6 bases). V lost 2 bases, J lost 5 bases, and 13 bases lay in between. The CDR3 contains 14 residues. Germline loops: CDR1 SGDLS, CDR2 YYNGEE. The CDR3 coding sequence is TGTGCCAGCAGCGTGACAGGATTGAGGGAGACCCAGTACTTC. It codes for CASSVTGLRETQYF.

The genes are TRBV5-1 and TRBJ2-7; 7 bases line up with TRBD1. The CDR3 runs to 16 residues. Germline V lookup: CDR1 SGHRS, CDR2 YFSETQ. V lost 2 bases and J lost 3; bases outside the gene matches: 11. The CDR3 is CASSFSAGGLVYEQYF. The CDR3 DNA reads TGCGCCAGCAGCTTTTCGGCAGGGGGATTAGTCTACGAGCAGTACTTC.

This clone was detected only a few times. The rearrangement uses TRBV7-9 and TRBJ2-5, with D possibly TRBD2 on 6 matching bases. Trimming removed 5 bases at V and 1 base at J, with 11 bases between. The CDR3 covers 14 residues. Germline V lookup: CDR1 SEHNR, CDR2 FQNEAQ (reference sequence). The CDR3 DNA follows: TGTGCCAGCAGCCGGGACTCGGCCCAAGAGACCCAGTACTTC. As protein: CASSRDSAQETQYF.

V usage is TRBV2 and J usage is TRBJ2-7; D is unresolved. This CDR3 region has 13 residues. Trimming cost V 6 bases and J 8 bases, with 17 bases left between them. The V gene's germline CDR1 is SNHLY and CDR2 FYNNEI. The CDR3 is CASSRDATFKQYF. CDR3 coding DNA: TGTGCCAGCAGCCGTGACGCCACATTCAAGCAGTACTTC.

The chain carries TRBV19 and TRBJ1-2, with D possibly being TRBD1 (6 bases). This CDR3 region has 15 residues. From germline, CDR1 is LNHDA and CDR2 SQIVND (reference sequence). V was trimmed by 4 bases and J by 3 bases, leaving 15 bases between them. CDR3 sequence reads: CASSTYREGDYGYTF. CDR3 coding DNA: TGTGCCAGTAGTACTTACAGGGAAGGGGACTATGGCTACACCTTC. The variable domain in full, completed from reference TRBV19 and TRBJ1-2, reads DGGITQSPKYLFRKEGQNVTLSCEQNLNHDAMYWYRQDPGQGLRLIYYSQIVNDFQKGDIAEGYSVSREKKESFPLTVTSAQKNPTAFYLCASSTYREGDYGYTFGSGTRLTVV.

The chain has TRBV11-2 and TRBJ2-7; D is undetermined. V lost 5 bases and J 3 bases, leaving 5 bases between the germline ends. Germline V gene sequence: CDR1 SGHAT, CDR2 FQNNGV. This CDR3 spans 11 amino acids. The CDR3 nucleotides are TGTGCCAGCAGCCCGAACTACGAGCAGTACTTC. This sequence encodes CASSPNYEQYF.

This sequence joins TRBV6-5 and TRBJ2-3; the D is unclear. Germline CDR1 is MNHEY and CDR2 is SVGAGI. V was cut by 0 bases and J by 4 bases, with 11 bases left in between. The CDR3 is 15 residues long. CDR3 DNA sequence: TGTGCCAGCAGTTACTCTTCGGGCTTCGCAGATACGCAGTATTTT. Its translation is CASSYSSGFADTQYF.

This clone is medium-sized by share. V is TRBV7-3 and J is TRBJ2-2, with a tentative D call TRBD2 (5 bases). The V end was cut by 4 bases, the J end by 6 bases, with 9 bases between. Germline CDR1 reads SGHTA; CDR2 reads FQGTGA. CDR3 length: 13 amino acids. The CDR3 DNA sequence: TGTGCCAGCAGCTCTACTAGGTCCGGGGAGCTGTTTTTT. This gives the protein CASSSTRSGELFF. The whole variable domain, filled in from reference TRBV7-3 and TRBJ2-2, reads GAGVSQTPSNKVTEKGKYVELRCDPISGHTALYWYRQSLGQGPEFLIYFQGTGAADDSGLPNDRFFAVRPEGSVSTLKIQRTERGDSAVYLCASSSTRSGELFFGEGSRLTVL.

V and J are TRBV2 and TRBJ2-7; 11 bases agree with TRBD2. J was trimmed by 6 bases and V by 6 bases; bases with no gene match: 7. CDR1 and CDR2 (germline): SNHLY, FYNNEI. This CDR3 spans 14 amino acids. CDR3 DNA: TGTGCCAGCAGCTTACGGCTAGCGGGAGGCGAGCAGTACTTC. Protein sequence: CASSLRLAGGEQYF.

The genes are TRBV6-5 and TRBJ1-1; 7 positions agree with TRBD1. J gave up 1 base and V 6 bases, and 5 bases lay outside the gene matches. CDR3 size: 14 residues. Germline V gene sequence: CDR1 MNHEY, CDR2 SVGAGI. The CDR3 protein is CASSPRTGNTEAFF. For the CDR3, the DNA is TGTGCCAGCAGCCCCCGGACAGGGAACACTGAAGCTTTCTTT.

The chain recombines TRBV11-1 with TRBJ2-1; 9 nucleotides align to TRBD2. J lost 0 bases, V lost 6 bases, and 3 bases had no gene match. The CDR3 loop spans 15 amino acids. Germline V CDR1 and CDR2: SGHAT, FQDESV (reference sequence). For the CDR3, the DNA is TGTGCCAGCAGTTTTAGCGGGAGCTCCTACAATGAGCAGTTCTTC. Translation: CASSFSGSSYNEQFF. The full variable domain, completed using reference TRBV11-1 and TRBJ2-1, is EAEVAQSPRYKITEKSQAVAFWCDPISGHATLYWYRQILGQGPELLVQFQDESVVDDSQLPKDRFSAERLKGVDSTLKIQPAELGDSAMYLCASSFSGSSYNEQFFGPGTRLTVL.

This clone showed up just a few times. This rearrangement joins TRBV28 to TRBJ2-7; D unclear. The germline V gene encodes CDR1 MDHEN and CDR2 SYDVKM. Trimming pared 4 bases from V and 3 bases from J, leaving 16 bases between. The CDR3 has 15 residues. CDR3 nucleotides: TGTGCCAGCAGTTCGTCTAGAGTACGAGTCTACGAGCAGTACTTC. The encoded protein is CASSSSRVRVYEQYF.

This clone has only a few counts. The chain uses TRBV27 and TRBJ2-1; tentatively, D is TRBD2 (6 bases). The CDR3 loop spans 12 amino acids. CDR1 and CDR2 from the germline V gene are MNHEY and SMNVEV (reference sequence). Trimming stripped 10 bases from V and 9 bases from J, with 16 bases between. The CDR3 DNA is TGTGCCATCTGGAACCTGGGGGGTGAGCAGTTCTTC. Protein product: CAIWNLGGEQFF.

This clone showed up just once. This chain uses TRBV20-1 with TRBJ1-4; no clear D gene. This CDR3 is built from 11 residues. Trimming cost V 0 bases and J 7 bases, with 3 bases left between them. CDR1 and CDR2 (germline): DFQATT, SNEGSKA (reference sequence). The CDR3 reads CSARDREKLFF. CDR3 bases: TGCAGTGCTAGAGATCGTGAAAAACTGTTTTTT.

In this sample, this clone turned up a few times. CDR3 DNA sequence: TGTGCCAGCAGCGTAATGGGAACTGGGGCCAACGTCCTGACTTTC. As protein: CASSVMGTGANVLTF. The chain uses TRBV9 and TRBJ2-6; the D is unclear. Trimming cost V 1 base and J 2 bases, with 7 bases left between them. CDR1 and CDR2 from the germline V gene are SGDLS and YYNGEE. The CDR3 contains 15 residues. Looking up the rest from reference TRBV9 and TRBJ2-6 gives the full variable domain: DSGVTQTPKHLITATGQRVTLRCSPRSGDLSVYWYQQSLDQGLQFLIQYYNGEERAKGNILERFSAQQFPDLHSELNLSSLELGDSALYFCASSVMGTGANVLTFGAGSRLTVL.

The V and J genes are TRBV27 and TRBJ2-7; D is ambiguous. The germline gives CDR1 MNHEY, CDR2 SMNVEV (reference sequence). V was shortened by 4 bases and J by 0 bases, with 13 bases between the two germline ends. The CDR3 is 15 residues long. The CDR3 loop reads CASSSLPADSYEQYF. The DNA for the CDR3 is TGTGCCAGCAGTTCCCTCCCAGCAGACTCCTACGAGCAGTACTTC.

The CDR3 sequence is CASSLGLAGFSGTQYF. As DNA, the CDR3 is TGCGCCAGCAGCTTGGGACTAGCGGGGTTCAGTGGGACGCAGTATTTT. This chain links TRBV5-1 with TRBJ2-3, with 11 bases fitting TRBD2. Germline V lookup: CDR1 SGHRS, CDR2 YFSETQ. Germline trimming cut 0 bases from V and 9 bases from J; bases unmatched to any gene: 9. This CDR3 is 16 amino acids long.